Each of the 28 T cell receptor beta chains below was sequenced from the same sample in a study of response to subunit inactivated influenza vaccine. TCRdb analysed the RT-PCR reads with MiXCR anew, one entry per CDR3 protein. Of 550,000 to 650,000 distinct CDR3 sequences listed, roughly 10% are singletons. Sequences were derived from PBMCs from blood, sampled on the day of vaccination. The receptor source for this set is a man aged 45 to 65 who received an inactivated influenza vaccine.

This clonotype was seen only a few times. For the CDR3, the DNA is TGCAGTGCTAGAGCCAGGGCGTTGCGCAATCAGCCCCAGCATTTT. Amino acid sequence: CSARARALRNQPQHF. J is TRBJ1-5 and V is TRBV20-1, with a tentative D call TRBD1 (5 bases). Trimming pared 1 base from V and 2 bases from J, leaving 12 bases between. CDR3 length: 15 residues. The V gene's germline CDR1 is DFQATT and CDR2 SNEGSKA (reference sequence).

CDR3 loop: CASSLNSGGEETQYF. The CDR3 nucleotides are TGTGCCAGCAGTCTTAACTCGGGGGGGGAAGAGACCCAGTACTTC. V usage is TRBV12-3 or TRBV12-4 and J usage is TRBJ2-5; the match to TRBD2 covers 8 bases. V was clipped by 5 bases and J by 3 bases; unmatched bases: 8. This CDR3 has 15 amino acids.

The rearrangement joins TRBV20-1 to TRBJ2-3, with TRBD1 as a possible D gene (7 bases). CDR1 is DFQATT and CDR2 is SNEGSKA in the germline V gene (reference sequence). With 6 bases removed from V and 2 bases from J, the gap between germline ends came to 15 bases. The CDR3 is 14 amino acids. The CDR3 loop is CSARGDSNTDTQYF. The CDR3 coding sequence is TGCAGTGCCAGGGGGGACAGTAACACAGATACGCAGTATTTT.

The rearrangement uses TRBV18 and TRBJ2-3; 8 bases match TRBD2. The CDR3 is 14 amino acids. Germline V CDR1 and CDR2: KGHSH, LQKENI. With 1 base clipped from V and 4 bases from J, the junction kept 1 base outside the gene matches. In nucleotides, the CDR3 is TGTGCCAGCTCACCACGGCGGGAGGCAGATACGCAGTATTTT. Amino acids: CASSPRREADTQYF.

This clonotype was counted between two and nine times. The chain uses TRBV20-1 and TRBJ2-5; TRBD1 matches 10 bases. The CDR3 runs 14 residues. CDR1 is DFQATT and CDR2 is SNEGSKA in the germline V gene (reference sequence). V lost 3 bases to trimming and J lost 2 bases; unmatched junction nucleotides: 3. Written as DNA, the CDR3 is TGCAGTGCTAGTCGACAGGGGGCACAAGAGACCCAGTACTTC. This encodes CSASRQGAQETQYF.

This clonotype was detected a few times. The J gene is TRBJ2-7, the V gene TRBV5-1, with a tentative D call TRBD1 (7 bases). Looked up from germline, CDR1 is SGHRS and CDR2 is YFSETQ. Between the trimmed V and J ends, which lost 4 bases and 3 bases, there was a span of 11 bases. The CDR3 covers 13 residues. This CDR3 is CASSVRDSYEQYF. DNA for the CDR3: TGCGCCAGCAGCGTGCGGGACAGCTACGAGCAGTACTTC.

This clonotype occurred a few times. V gene TRBV4-2 combines with J gene TRBJ2-6, with TRBD1 matching 8 bases. Germline CDR1 is LGHNA and CDR2 is YNFKEQ. The CDR3 has 23 amino acids. V dropped 4 bases and J dropped 0; count of bases not matched to a gene: 23. CDR3 bases: TGTGCCAGCAGCCCTCCACGGTATCGGACAGGGAAGGATATAGTCTCTGGGGCCAACGTCCTGACTTTC. It is translated as CASSPPRYRTGKDIVSGANVLTF.

This clonotype was seen many times. The genes are TRBV12-3 or TRBV12-4 and TRBJ2-4; D is tentatively TRBD1 or TRBD2 (6 bases each). The CDR3 is 16 amino acids. With 2 bases removed from V and 0 bases from J, the gap between germline ends came to 11 bases. The CDR3 sequence is CASSLQGTLAKNIQYF. The CDR3 DNA follows: TGTGCCAGCAGTTTACAGGGGACTCTAGCCAAAAACATTCAGTACTTC.

This sequence joins TRBV5-4 and TRBJ2-1; perhaps TRBD1 as D (5 bases). The V gene lost 4 bases and the J gene lost 3 bases, with 11 bases spanning the gap. CDR3 length: 14 amino acids. CDR1 is SGHNT and CDR2 is YYREEE in the germline V gene (reference sequence). CDR3 loop: CASSLGAHYNEQFF. CDR3 coding DNA: TGTGCCAGCAGCCTTGGGGCTCACTACAATGAGCAGTTCTTC.

V gene TRBV7-2 combines with J gene TRBJ2-7; D is unclear. This CDR3 contains 14 residues. V was shortened by 1 base and J by 5 bases, with 12 bases between the two germline ends. Germline assignment: CDR1 SGHTA and CDR2 FQGNSA. The CDR3 reads CASSLDVRVHEQYF. The CDR3 DNA reads TGTGCCAGCAGCTTAGATGTCCGGGTCCACGAGCAGTACTTC. Full variable domain (missing parts from reference TRBV7-2 and TRBJ2-7): GAGVSQSPSNKVTEKGKDVELRCDPISGHTALYWYRQSLGQGLEFLIYFQGNSAPDKSGLPSDRFSAERTGGSVSTLTIQRTQQEDSAVYLCASSLDVRVHEQYFGPGTRLTVT.

In its sample, this clonotype was seen a few times. The chain is built from TRBV27 and TRBJ1-3; TRBD1 aligns across 7 bases. CDR3 length: 15 amino acids. The J segment lost 2 bases and the V segment lost 5 bases, leaving 6 bases of the junction unmatched. CDR1 is MNHEY and CDR2 is SMNVEV in the germline V gene (reference sequence). CDR3 residues: CASSPRGQAGNTIYF. The CDR3 nucleotides are TGTGCCAGCAGTCCGCGTGGACAGGCTGGAAACACCATATATTTT.

V and J are TRBV2 and TRBJ1-1; D unresolved. The CDR3 has 13 residues. Germline values: CDR1 SNHLY, CDR2 FYNNEI. Trimming pared 4 bases from V and 6 bases from J, leaving 12 bases between. The DNA of the CDR3 is TGTGCCAGCAGTGTGCCTATTGGCTCTGAAGCTTTCTTT. It translates to CASSVPIGSEAFF.

The chain is built from TRBV7-2 and TRBJ2-2; no reliable D call. Germline V gene data show CDR1 as SGHTA and CDR2 as FQGNSA. Trimming took 1 base from V and 1 from J, leaving 4 bases between them. This CDR3 is built from 14 residues. The CDR3 here is CASSLVWNTGELFF. Written as DNA, the CDR3 is TGTGCCAGCAGCTTAGTTTGGAACACCGGGGAGCTGTTTTTT.

This clonotype was observed many times. V is TRBV9 and J is TRBJ2-3, with TRBD2 matching over 10 bases. This CDR3 has 16 amino acids. Germline-derived CDR1 and CDR2 are SGDLS and YYNGEE. The J segment lost 6 bases and the V segment lost 4 bases, leaving 11 bases of the junction unmatched. In DNA form, the CDR3 reads TGTGCCAGCAGCTCTCAGCGGGAGGGCGGCCTCGATACGCAGTATTTT. Residues: CASSSQREGGLDTQYF.

This clonotype turned up a few times. V usage is TRBV7-6 and J usage is TRBJ2-1, with TRBD2 identical over 14 bases. The CDR3 runs to 14 residues. With 4 bases clipped from V and 10 bases from J, the junction kept 3 bases outside the gene matches. Germline CDR1 SGHVS, CDR2 FNYEAQ. CDR3 sequence: CASSSRTSGREQFF. The CDR3, as DNA: TGTGCCAGCAGCTCAAGGACTAGCGGGAGGGAGCAGTTCTTC.

Ten or more counts support this clonotype. The chain has TRBV5-1 and TRBJ2-5; D is perhaps TRBD2 (6 bases). This CDR3 has 15 amino acids. Germline V gene lookup returns CDR1 SGHRS and CDR2 YFSETQ. V lost 1 base to trimming and J lost 3 bases, with 13 bases between them. CDR3 bases: TGCGCCAGCAGCTTGTTCCTAGCGTCAAAAGAGACCCAGTACTTC. It encodes CASSLFLASKETQYF. The variable domain in full, with the rest retrieved from reference TRBV5-1 and TRBJ2-5, is KAGVTQTPRYLIKTRGQQVTLSCSPISGHRSVSWYQQTPGQGLQFLFEYFSETQRNKGNFPGRFSGRQFSNSRSEMNVSTLELGDSALYLCASSLFLASKETQYFGPGTRLLVL.

The chain is built from TRBV12-3 or TRBV12-4 and TRBJ1-5, with D possibly matching TRBD1 (6 bases). V shed 4 bases and J shed 1 base, with 11 bases lying between them. This CDR3 has 15 residues. The CDR3 DNA reads TGTGCCAGCAGTTCAGGGGCAGGGAGCAATCAGCCCCAGCATTTT. Its translation: CASSSGAGSNQPQHF.

The gene calls are TRBV18 and TRBJ2-5, with 10 bases matching TRBD2. Germline V gene sequence: CDR1 KGHSH, CDR2 LQKENI. The CDR3 has 16 amino acids. The V gene end was trimmed by 1 base and the J gene end by 2 bases; junction bases not matched to a gene: 4. In nucleotides, the CDR3 is TGTGCCAGCTCACCACAACCGGGACTAGCGCAAGAGACCCAGTACTTC. This translates into CASSPQPGLAQETQYF.

The CDR3 DNA reads TGTGCCAGCTCACCTGTGACAGGGGCCCGGGGTCGAGAGCAGTTCTTC. It yields the protein CASSPVTGARGREQFF. This rearrangement joins TRBV18 to TRBJ2-1, with 8 bases matching TRBD1. V was clipped by 3 bases and J by 10 bases; unmatched bases: 14. Germline CDR1 and CDR2: KGHSH and LQKENI. The CDR3 extends over 16 amino acids.

This clonotype was counted at least ten times. The chain combines TRBV4-1 with TRBJ2-5; no firm D call. Germline CDR1 is MGHRA and CDR2 is YSYEKL. The CDR3 has 13 residues. V lost 0 bases, J lost 2 bases, and 4 bases lay in between. The CDR3 region is CASSQETQETQYF. For the CDR3, the DNA is TGCGCCAGCAGCCAAGAGACACAAGAGACCCAGTACTTC.

This clonotype was picked up many times. This chain joins TRBV10-3 and TRBJ2-5; 7 bases agree with TRBD1. The germline V gene encodes CDR1 ENHRY and CDR2 SYGVKD. V dropped 3 bases and J dropped 2; count of bases not matched to a gene: 6. CDR3 size: 15 residues. CDR3 protein: CAISDGDRVQETQYF. The DNA for the CDR3 is TGTGCCATCAGTGATGGAGACAGGGTACAAGAGACCCAGTACTTC.

This clonotype was found a few times. This chain joins TRBV6-5 and TRBJ2-6; D tentatively reads TRBD1 or TRBD2 (5 bases each). CDR3 length: 18 residues. The germline V gene encodes CDR1 MNHEY and CDR2 SVGAGI. V lost 0 bases to trimming and J lost 0 bases, with 12 bases between them. Written as DNA, the CDR3 is TGTGCCAGCAGTTACTCGACGGGGACCCCCTCTGGGGCCAACGTCCTGACTTTC. It encodes CASSYSTGTPSGANVLTF.

This clonotype appeared a few times. The V gene is TRBV20-1, the J gene TRBJ2-7; D is uncertain. The CDR3 has 10 amino acids. The germline V and J ends were trimmed by 7 bases and 4 bases, with 8 bases remaining between them. Germline assignment: CDR1 DFQATT and CDR2 SNEGSKA (reference sequence). The CDR3 sequence: CSVSEYEQYF. CDR3 coding DNA: TGCAGTGTTTCGGAGTACGAGCAGTACTTC.

Only a few counts were recorded for this clonotype. The chain is built from TRBV7-2 and TRBJ1-3; D gene unclear. Germline V gene lookup returns CDR1 SGHTA and CDR2 FQGNSA. Between the trimmed V and J ends, which lost 5 bases and 0 bases, there was a span of 11 bases. The CDR3 has 15 residues. For the CDR3, the DNA is TGTGCCAGCAGCACCATTGCCTCCTCTGGAAACACCATATATTTT. Protein product: CASSTIASSGNTIYF. The variable domain in full, completed from reference TRBV7-2 and TRBJ1-3, reads GAGVSQSPSNKVTEKGKDVELRCDPISGHTALYWYRQSLGQGLEFLIYFQGNSAPDKSGLPSDRFSAERTGGSVSTLTIQRTQQEDSAVYLCASSTIASSGNTIYFGEGSWLTVV.

In its sample, this clonotype was seen many times. The chain links TRBV11-1 to TRBJ2-1, with TRBD2 identical over 9 bases. The germline V gene has CDR1 SGHAT and CDR2 FQDESV (reference sequence). This CDR3 is 19 amino acids long. The V gene end was trimmed by 1 base and the J gene end by 8 bases; junction bases not matched to a gene: 18. For the CDR3, the DNA is TGTGCCAGCAGCTTAGAGGCCCTCTCTCGCGGGAGGGCCGGCTATGAGCAGTTCTTC. It translates to CASSLEALSRGRAGYEQFF.

V and J are TRBV7-9 and TRBJ2-3; the D is unclear. V was cut by 5 bases and J by 1 base, with 10 bases left in between. The CDR3 runs 14 residues. The germline gives CDR1 SEHNR, CDR2 FQNEAQ (reference sequence). The DNA for the CDR3 is TGTGCCAGCAGCCCCAGGATCGGCACAGATACGCAGTATTTT. Translation: CASSPRIGTDTQYF.

The chain combines TRBV5-1 with TRBJ1-3; no firm D call. V dropped 4 bases and J dropped 1 base, with 9 bases sitting between them. CDR1 and CDR2 from the germline V gene are SGHRS and YFSETQ. The CDR3 is made up of 14 amino acids. The chain's CDR3 is CASSPIGSGNTIYF. The DNA for the CDR3 is TGCGCCAGCAGCCCCATTGGATCTGGAAACACCATATATTTT.

The V call is TRBV20-1, the J call TRBJ2-5; D is unclear. The CDR3 consists of 15 residues. Germline-derived CDR1 and CDR2 are DFQATT and SNEGSKA (reference sequence). V was trimmed by 1 base and J by 5 bases, leaving 17 bases between them. CDR3 DNA: TGCAGTGCTAGAGTTCCCGGCAGACGCCGGGAGACCCAGTACTTC. This translates into CSARVPGRRRETQYF.